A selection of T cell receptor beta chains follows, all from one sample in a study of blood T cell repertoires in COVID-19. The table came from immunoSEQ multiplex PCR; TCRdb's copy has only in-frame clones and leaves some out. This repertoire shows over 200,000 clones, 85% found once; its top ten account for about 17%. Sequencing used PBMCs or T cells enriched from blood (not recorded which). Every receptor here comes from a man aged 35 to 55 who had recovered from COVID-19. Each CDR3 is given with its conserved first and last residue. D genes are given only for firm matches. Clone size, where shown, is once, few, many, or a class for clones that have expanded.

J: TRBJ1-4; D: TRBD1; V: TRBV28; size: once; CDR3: CASSLWSGQEGEKLFF; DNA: TGTGCCAGCAGTTTATGGAGCGGACAGGAGGGTGAAAAACTGTTTTTT
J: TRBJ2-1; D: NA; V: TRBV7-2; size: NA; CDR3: CASSLEFVSSYNEQFF; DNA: TGTGCCAGCAGCTTAGAGTTCGTGAGCTCCTACAATGAGCAGTTCTTC
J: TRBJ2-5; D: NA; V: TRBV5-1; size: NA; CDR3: CASSLGPQGNQETQYF; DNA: TGCGCCAGCAGCTTGGGGCCACAGGGAAACCAAGAGACCCAGTACTTC
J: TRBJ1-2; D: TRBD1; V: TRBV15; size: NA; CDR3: CATSSGRGDYGYTF; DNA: TGTGCCACCAGCAGCGGCAGGGGGGACTATGGCTACACCTTC
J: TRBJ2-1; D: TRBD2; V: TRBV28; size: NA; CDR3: CASSFLTPGTRSYNEQFF; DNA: TGTGCCAGCAGCTTCCTCACTCCCGGGACTAGGAGCTACAATGAGCAGTTCTTC
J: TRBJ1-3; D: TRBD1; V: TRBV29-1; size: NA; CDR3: CSVASTGVFYGNTIYF; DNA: TGCAGCGTTGCCTCGACAGGGGTCTTTTACGGAAACACCATATATTTT
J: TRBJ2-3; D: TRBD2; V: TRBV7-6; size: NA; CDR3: CASSQREGRTDTQYF; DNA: TGTGCCAGCAGCCAGCGGGAGGGCCGGACAGATACGCAGTATTTT
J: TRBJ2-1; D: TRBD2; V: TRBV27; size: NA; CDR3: CASSFTIPAGGAGEQFF; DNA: TGTGCCAGCAGTTTCACTATACCAGCGGGAGGGGCTGGTGAGCAGTTCTTC
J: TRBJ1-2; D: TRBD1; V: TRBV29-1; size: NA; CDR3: CSVSGTAYVNYGYTF; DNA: TGCAGCGTGTCCGGGACAGCTTATGTCAACTATGGCTACACCTTC
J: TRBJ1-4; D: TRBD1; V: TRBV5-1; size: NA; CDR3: CASSPGTELGGGKLFF; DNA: TGCGCCAGCAGCCCCGGGACGGAACTAGGGGGCGGAAAACTGTTTTTT
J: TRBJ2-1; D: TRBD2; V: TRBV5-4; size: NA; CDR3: CASSSIAGGNYNEQFF; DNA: TGTGCCAGCAGCTCAATAGCGGGAGGAAACTACAATGAGCAGTTCTTC
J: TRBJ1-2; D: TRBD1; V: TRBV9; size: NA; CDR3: CASSLGGGDYGYTF; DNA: TGTGCCAGCAGCCTCGGAGGGGGCGACTATGGCTACACCTTC
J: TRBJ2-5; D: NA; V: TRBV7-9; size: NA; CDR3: CASGSGETQYF; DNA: TGTGCCAGCGGCTCCGGAGAGACCCAGTACTTC
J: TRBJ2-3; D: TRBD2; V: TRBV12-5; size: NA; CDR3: CASGIGLATDTQYF; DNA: TGTGCTAGTGGTATCGGACTAGCGACAGATACGCAGTATTTT
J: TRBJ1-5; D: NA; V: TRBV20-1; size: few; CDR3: CSASPEASGVNQPQHF; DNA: TGCAGTGCTAGTCCCGAGGCGTCAGGGGTAAATCAGCCCCAGCATTTT
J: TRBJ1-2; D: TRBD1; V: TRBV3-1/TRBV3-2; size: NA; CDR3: CASSQGGQLANYGYTF; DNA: TGTGCCAGCAGCCAGGGGGGACAGCTAGCTAACTATGGCTACACCTTC
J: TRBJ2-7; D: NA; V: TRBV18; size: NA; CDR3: CASSPTGGKYEQYF; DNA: TGTGCCAGCTCACCGACAGGAGGCAAGTACGAGCAGTACTTC
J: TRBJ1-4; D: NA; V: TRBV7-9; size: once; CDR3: CAFPRDTSNEKLFF; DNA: TGTGCTTTTCCCCGGGACACCTCTAATGAAAAACTGTTTTTT
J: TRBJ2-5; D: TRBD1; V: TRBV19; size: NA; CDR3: CASSALGTGDFGQETQYF; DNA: TGTGCCAGTAGTGCCCTCGGGACAGGGGATTTTGGCCAAGAGACCCAGTACTTC
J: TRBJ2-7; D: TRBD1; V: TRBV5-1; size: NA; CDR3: CASSLGQGSNEQYF; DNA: TGCGCCAGCAGCTTGGGACAGGGATCGAACGAGCAGTACTTC
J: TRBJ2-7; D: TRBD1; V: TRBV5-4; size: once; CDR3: CASSRQGVYEQYF; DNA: TGTGCCAGCAGCAGACAGGGGGTCTACGAGCAGTACTTC
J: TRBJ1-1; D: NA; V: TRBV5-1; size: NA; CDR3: CASSLSVANTEAFF; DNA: TGCGCCAGCAGCTTGAGCGTGGCGAACACTGAAGCTTTCTTT
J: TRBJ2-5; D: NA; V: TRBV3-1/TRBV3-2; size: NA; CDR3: CASSQAVIQETQYF; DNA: TGTGCCAGCAGCCAAGCGGTTATCCAAGAGACCCAGTACTTC
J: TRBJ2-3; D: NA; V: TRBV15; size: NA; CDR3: CATSRAPDTQYF; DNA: TGTGCCACCAGCAGAGCTCCAGATACGCAGTATTTT